What follows are 7 T cell receptor beta chains derived from one specimen sequenced in a study of identical twins. MiXCR, applied by TCRdb to the 5' RACE reads, yields one record per CDR3 protein. Of some 560,000 distinct CDR3 sequences in the sample, nearly 10% were seen once. These data were also reused for a study on yellow fever vaccine responses in identical twins.

Sequenced material: PBMCs. These receptors came from a woman aged 18-35 years in good health.

The V gene is TRBV20-1, the J gene TRBJ2-7; D may match TRBD1 or TRBD2 (5 bases each). This CDR3 is 14 amino acids long. Trimming removed 2 bases at V and 0 bases at J, with 11 bases between. CDR1 DFQATT and CDR2 SNEGSKA come from the germline V gene (reference sequence). The CDR3 DNA is TGCAGTGCTAGAACAACTAGGGGCTCCTACGAGCAGTACTTC. Translation: CSARTTRGSYEQYF.

The genes are TRBV4-3 and TRBJ2-1; the D call may be TRBD1 or TRBD2 (6 bases each). The CDR3 is 14 amino acids. Looked up from germline, CDR1 is LGHNA and CDR2 is YSLEER. Deletions cut 4 bases from V and 8 bases from J, with 15 bases between. The CDR3 protein is CASSPAPRGDEQFF. CDR3 in DNA: TGCGCCAGCAGCCCAGCGCCTAGGGGGGATGAGCAGTTCTTC.

Ten or more counts support this clonotype. The genes are TRBV20-1 and TRBJ2-5, with D hard to call. In germline, CDR1 is DFQATT, CDR2 SNEGSKA (reference sequence). This CDR3 region has 12 residues. Trimming took 1 base from V and 3 from J, leaving 6 bases between them. The CDR3 reads CSARVEKETQYF. CDR3 DNA: TGCAGTGCTAGAGTGGAGAAAGAGACCCAGTACTTC.

This clonotype was seen ten or more times. CDR3: CASSTGTPDGLNTEAFF. CDR3 nucleotide sequence: TGTGCCAGCAGCACCGGGACTCCGGACGGCTTGAACACTGAAGCTTTCTTT. V is TRBV5-6 and J is TRBJ1-1, with D tentatively TRBD1 (5 bases). Germline V lookup: CDR1 SGHDT, CDR2 YYEEEE. CDR3 length equals 17 residues. Trimming stripped 4 bases from V and 0 bases from J, with 19 bases between.

This clonotype was observed a few times. The gene calls are TRBV4-1 and TRBJ2-1, with 7 bases aligning to TRBD1. V lost 1 base, J lost 4 bases, and 7 bases stayed unmatched. Germline assignment: CDR1 MGHRA and CDR2 YSYEKL. This CDR3 comprises 16 residues. The CDR3 region is CASSQVTTTGYNEQFF. In DNA form, the CDR3 reads TGCGCCAGCAGCCAAGTAACGACGACAGGGTACAATGAGCAGTTCTTC.

This clonotype occurred a few times. The chain links TRBV7-9 to TRBJ2-5; 10 bases agree with TRBD2. The CDR3 has 14 amino acids. Losses at the gene ends were 7 bases for V and 5 bases for J; bases not matched to a gene: 7. Germline CDR1 and CDR2: SEHNR and FQNEAQ (reference sequence). CDR3 in DNA: TGTGCCAGCACTGGGACTAGCGCCCCGGAGACCCAGTACTTC. As protein: CASTGTSAPETQYF.

In its sample, this clonotype was seen a few times. J is TRBJ2-5 and V is TRBV15; possibly TRBD1 for D (6 bases). The CDR3 is 16 residues long. V was shortened by 0 bases and J by 4 bases, with 15 bases between the two germline ends. From germline, CDR1 is LNHNV and CDR2 YYDKDF (reference sequence). DNA of the CDR3: TGTGCCACCAGCAGAGATTGGTCCGGGACATCAGAGACCCAGTACTTC. It translates to CATSRDWSGTSETQYF.